This T cell receptor beta chain was retrieved from a study of somatic mutations in cytotoxic T cells in rheumatoid arthritis. Overall study context: A subset of V beta antibody-stained T-cell populations was isolated by flow sorting, reaching nearly 100% purity, and this subset included V beta1+ cells that went on to TCRB sequencing. General observations from the study: The modest underrepresentation of TRBV07 observed in rheumatoid arthritis patients was not subjected to multiple-comparison adjustment.

CDR3 length: 13 residues. V lost 10 bases and J lost 3, with 16 bases in between. Germline CDR1 reads MNHEY; CDR2 reads SVGAGI. Note on this clone: The antigen remains undetermined.

TCRdb keeps only in-frame clones here, not all; method: immunoSEQ multiplex PCR. Of some 18,000 clones listed, approximately 78% are singletons. The sequencing input was CD8+ T cells sorted from blood. The chain uses TRBV6-5 and TRBJ2-7; perhaps TRBD2 as D (6 bases). This clonotype was sampled from an adult with rheumatoid arthritis. CDR3 in amino acids: CATTGTPLYEQYF. The CDR3 DNA reads TGTGCCACCACTGGGACTCCACTCTACGAGCAGTACTTC.